Reported below is one T cell receptor (beta chain). Its target is not known. TCRdb's table, derived via immunoSEQ multiplex PCR, lists solely in-frame clones and lacks some. There are 150,000 to 200,000 clones in the sample; approximately 94% occur only once, and about 4.6% lies in the top ten. This sample was taken from a study of T cell responses to AZD1222 COVID-19 vaccine. Between the trimmed V and J ends, which lost 3 bases and 4 bases, there was a span of 4 bases. The CDR3 has 13 residues. The germline CDR1 and CDR2 sequences are KGHSH and LQKENI. Regarding the study as a whole: Donors in the cohort were predominantly white British and more often female, and clonal diversity was possibly underestimated. Samples come after the peak T cell response, not at day 14. Reportedly, nearly half of unique spike TCRs recognized epitopes outside B.1.351/B.1.1.7 mutations. CD4 TCRs linked to vaccination spanned spike, dominating at 160-218 and 743-854.

This rearrangement joins TRBV18 to TRBJ2-6; D remains ambiguous. The receptor was isolated from an adult who received the AZD1222 COVID-19 vaccine. The input for sequencing was peripheral blood, taken 28 days after the second AZD1222 dose. The CDR3 loop is CASSPYGANVLTF. CDR3 sequence (DNA): TGTGCCAGCTCACCTTACGGGGCCAACGTCCTGACTTTC. Together with reference TRBV18 and TRBJ2-6, the CDR3 gives the full variable domain: NAGVMQNPRHLVRRRGQEARLRCSPMKGHSHVYWYRQLPEEGLKFMVYLQKENIIDESGMPKERFSAEFPKEGPSILRIQQVVRGDSAAYFCASSPYGANVLTFGAGSRLTVL.